The rows below give T cell receptor beta chains drawn from one sample of a study of T cells in tuberculosis. The assay was immunoSEQ multiplex PCR, and TCRdb's table has in-frame clones only and misses some. The sample includes over 30,000 clones, 70% to 90% of them seen just once. Material: PBMCs, obtained at tuberculosis diagnosis. The receptors here all came from an adult with tuberculosis. Each CDR3 is given with its conserved first and last residue. The D gene is left open where the match is weak. Clone size, where shown, is once, few, many, or a class for clones that have expanded.

TGTGCCACCAGCAGAGATCTGTTTGAGACATCGAACACTGAAGCTTTCTTT	CATSRDLFETSNTEAFF	TRBV15	.	.	TRBJ1-1
TGTGCCATCACTGGCGGGGCCCCCTACGAGCAGTACTTC	CAITGGAPYEQYF	TRBV10-3	.	.	TRBJ2-7
TGTGCCAGCAGTTTAATCGGGGGGAGTATGAATGAGCAGTTCTTC	CASSLIGGSMNEQFF	TRBV27	TRBD2	once	TRBJ2-1
TGTGCCAGCAGCGCCGACATAAGCCACGAAGACGAGCAGTACTTC	CASSADISHEDEQYF	TRBV9	.	.	TRBJ2-7
TGTGCCAGCAGCTTGGAGGTGGCAGGGGCTCATGGCTACACCTTC	CASSLEVAGAHGYTF	TRBV5-6	.	.	TRBJ1-2
TGTGCCATCAGTGGGGGACTCCCGGTAGTGACAGATACGCAGTATTTT	CAISGGLPVVTDTQYF	TRBV10-3	.	.	TRBJ2-3
TGTGCCAGCAGCCCCTGGGCATGGAGGGGTTTCACAGATACGCAGTATTTT	CASSPWAWRGFTDTQYF	TRBV7-2	.	once	TRBJ2-3
TGCGCCAGCAGCCAATGGGGACAGGGGGCAGGCGAGCAGTACTTC	CASSQWGQGAGEQYF	TRBV4-1	TRBD1	.	TRBJ2-7
TGTGCCAGCAGTACAGATGTTTTTCCAGATACGCAGTATTTT	CASSTDVFPDTQYF	TRBV2	.	.	TRBJ2-3
TGTGCCAGCAGTGATAATAGCGGGGCGCTAAATGAGCAGTTCTTC	CASSDNSGALNEQFF	TRBV6-1	TRBD2	.	TRBJ2-1
TGTGCCAGCAGCTGGCGGGGGGGCGTGTCAGAGACCCAGTACTTC	CASSWRGGVSETQYF	TRBV5-4	TRBD2	.	TRBJ2-5
TGCAGCGTTGGTGGGGCCTCTGGGGCCAACGTCCTGACTTTC	CSVGGASGANVLTF	TRBV29-1	.	.	TRBJ2-6
TGTGCCAGCAGCTTGGGAGCCGCAGGTGAAAAACTGTTTTTT	CASSLGAAGEKLFF	TRBV5-6	.	.	TRBJ1-4
TGTGCCAGCAGTCCTCCCCGGGGGAGCGGGATGGTAAATGAGCAGTTCTTC	CASSPPRGSGMVNEQFF	TRBV27	TRBD2	.	TRBJ2-1
TGTGCCAGCAGCTTAGCGATGGGACTAGCGGGGGGGAATGAGCAGTTCTTC	CASSLAMGLAGGNEQFF	TRBV7-8	TRBD2	.	TRBJ2-1
TGTGCCAGCAGCCCCCTAGCGGGGAGCACAGATACGCAGTATTTT	CASSPLAGSTDTQYF	TRBV9	TRBD2	.	TRBJ2-3
TGTGCCAGCAGCCCCCGGACTAGGAACACCGGGGAGCTGTTTTTT	CASSPRTRNTGELFF	TRBV7-2	TRBD2	.	TRBJ2-2
TGTGCCAGCAGTTTAGCGGCCGCTGGAAACACCATATATTTT	CASSLAAAGNTIYF	TRBV27	.	.	TRBJ1-3
TGTGCCAGCCGGGGAGGGGGGCTGAATCAGCCCCAGCATTTT	CASRGGGLNQPQHF	TRBV28	.	.	TRBJ1-5
TGTGCCAGCAGTCAAGCCCCTTTCGCTTTAGGAGGATACGAGCAGTACTTC	CASSQAPFALGGYEQYF	TRBV6-1	.	.	TRBJ2-7
TGTGCCAGTAGACAGGGGGCGAGTGGCTACACCTTC	CASRQGASGYTF	TRBV9	TRBD1	.	TRBJ1-2
TGTGCCAGCAGCGTCATATGGTCTAGCGCAATAACCGGGGAGCTGTTTTTT	CASSVIWSSAITGELFF	TRBV7-8	.	.	TRBJ2-2
TGTGCCAGCAGCTTAGGGCGGCTTTATAGCAATCAGCCCCAGCATTTT	CASSLGRLYSNQPQHF	TRBV7-2	.	once	TRBJ1-5
TGTGCCAGCAGCATATCCGGGGGGGATTCACCCCTCCACTTT	CASSISGGDSPLHF	TRBV6-1	.	.	TRBJ1-6
TGTGCCAGCAGCTGGGGGACAGCGAATTCACCCCTCCACTTT	CASSWGTANSPLHF	TRBV7-2	TRBD1	.	TRBJ1-6
TGTGCCAGCAGCCCCGGACTAGCCACAACCTACGAGCAGTACTTC	CASSPGLATTYEQYF	TRBV5-4	TRBD2	.	TRBJ2-7
TGTGCCAGCAGCTTCGGGCAGGGAGGCTTCAACGAGCAGTACTTC	CASSFGQGGFNEQYF	TRBV7-9	.	.	TRBJ2-7
TGTGCCAGCAGCTTCGGACAGGGGGTATCTGAAGCTTTCTTT	CASSFGQGVSEAFF	TRBV6-5	TRBD1	.	TRBJ1-1
TGTGCCGGCGGGAGGGGCCGGAGGAACGAGCAGTACTTC	CAGGRGRRNEQYF	TRBV2	TRBD2	.	TRBJ2-7
TGTGCCAGCAGCCGGCCACAGGGCGTAGAGACCCAGTACTTC	CASSRPQGVETQYF	TRBV28	.	.	TRBJ2-5
TGTGCCAGCTCGTTACTAGCGGGTAACACCGGGGAGCTGTTTTTT	CASSLLAGNTGELFF	TRBV6-6	TRBD2	.	TRBJ2-2
TGTGCCATCAGTGCCGAGTCGGATACGCAGTATTTT	CAISAESDTQYF	TRBV10-3	.	.	TRBJ2-3
TGTGCCTGGAGTGTTGCGGGACAGGGGGCAACAAAAAATTCACCCCTCCACTTT	CAWSVAGQGATKNSPLHF	TRBV30	TRBD1	.	TRBJ1-6
TGTGCCAGCAGCTCTAGTGCGGGAGGGCCCGGAGAGCAGTACTTC	CASSSSAGGPGEQYF	TRBV11-3	TRBD2	.	TRBJ2-7
TGTGCCAGCAGTGAAGGGACTAGCGCTCACAATGAGCAGTTCTTC	CASSEGTSAHNEQFF	TRBV2	TRBD2	once	TRBJ2-1
TGTGCCAGCAGCCCGCAGCGGGAGAGGGCCGGGGAGCTGTTTTTT	CASSPQRERAGELFF	TRBV7-9	TRBD2	.	TRBJ2-2
TGTGCCAGCAGCTTAGACGATCACAGTAATAATTCACCCCTCCACTTT	CASSLDDHSNNSPLHF	TRBV7-9	.	.	TRBJ1-6
TGTGCCAGCAGCGTACCCGGGGGAGGTGAGCAGTTCTTC	CASSVPGGGEQFF	TRBV9	.	.	TRBJ2-1
TGTGCCAGCAGCGTAGGCGGGACAGAAGAGACCCAGTACTTC	CASSVGGTEETQYF	TRBV9	.	.	TRBJ2-5
TGTGCCACCAGCAGAGATTACGGCAACCAGGGGAGCAATCAGCCCCAGCATTTT	CATSRDYGNQGSNQPQHF	TRBV15	.	.	TRBJ1-5
TGTGCCAGCAGTGGAAAAGGACAGGGCGAAGATACGCAGTATTTT	CASSGKGQGEDTQYF	TRBV28	TRBD1	.	TRBJ2-3
TGTGCCAGCAGTGAATCTCCAGTGGCTAACTATGGCTACACCTTC	CASSESPVANYGYTF	TRBV6-1	.	.	TRBJ1-2
TGTGCCAGCAGCTCACGAGGGGGCCTAGGTAATGAGCAGTTCTTC	CASSSRGGLGNEQFF	TRBV5-4	TRBD1	.	TRBJ2-1
TGCGCCAGCAGCCAAGAAACTAGCGGACTCACAGATACGCAGTATTTT	CASSQETSGLTDTQYF	TRBV4-1	TRBD2	.	TRBJ2-3
TGTGCCAGCAGCACCAGGCTGGAAAACACTGAAGCTTTCTTT	CASSTRLENTEAFF	TRBV7-9	.	once	TRBJ1-1
TGTGCCAGCAGCCCAAGTGCGGGGGGATACACAGATACGCAGTATTTT	CASSPSAGGYTDTQYF	TRBV28	TRBD2	.	TRBJ2-3
TGTGCCAGCAGTGAATCGGGGCAGGGGGCTAATCAGCCCCAGCATTTT	CASSESGQGANQPQHF	TRBV2	TRBD1	.	TRBJ1-5
TGTGCCAGCAGTTTATCGACAGGGAATGAGCAGTTCTTC	CASSLSTGNEQFF	TRBV27	TRBD1	once	TRBJ2-1